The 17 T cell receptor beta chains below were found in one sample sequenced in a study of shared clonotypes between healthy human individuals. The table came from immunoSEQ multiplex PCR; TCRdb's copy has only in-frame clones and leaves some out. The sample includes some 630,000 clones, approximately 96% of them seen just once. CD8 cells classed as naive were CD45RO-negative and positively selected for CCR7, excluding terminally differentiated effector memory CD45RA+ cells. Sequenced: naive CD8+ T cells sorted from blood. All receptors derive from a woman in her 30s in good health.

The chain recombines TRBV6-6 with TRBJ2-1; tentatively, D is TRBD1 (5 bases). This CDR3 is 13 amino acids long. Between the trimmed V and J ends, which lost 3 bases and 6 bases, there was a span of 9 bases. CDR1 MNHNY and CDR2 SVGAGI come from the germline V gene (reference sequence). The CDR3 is CASSYAGLNEQFF. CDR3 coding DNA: TGTGCCAGCAGTTATGCAGGGCTCAATGAGCAGTTCTTC.

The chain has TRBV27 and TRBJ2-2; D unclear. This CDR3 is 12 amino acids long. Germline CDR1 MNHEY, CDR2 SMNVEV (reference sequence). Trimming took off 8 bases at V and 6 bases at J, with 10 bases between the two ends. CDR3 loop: CASHIGAGELFF. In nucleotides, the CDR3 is TGTGCCAGCCATATTGGGGCCGGGGAGCTGTTTTTT.

This chain's CDR3 is CASSLDLAAPVNNEQFF. CDR3 sequence (DNA): TGTGCCAGCAGCTTAGATCTTGCTGCACCGGTAAACAATGAGCAGTTCTTC. The V and J genes are TRBV11-2 and TRBJ2-1; the D is unclear. V was clipped by 0 bases and J by 5 bases, with 17 bases between them. This CDR3 contains 17 residues. Germline lookup yields CDR1 SGHAT and CDR2 FQNNGV. Full variable domain (outside the CDR3, taken from reference TRBV11-2 and TRBJ2-1): EAGVAQSPRYKIIEKRQSVAFWCNPISGHATLYWYQQILGQGPKLLIQFQNNGVVDDSQLPKDRFSAERLKGVDSTLKIQPAKLEDSAVYLCASSLDLAAPVNNEQFFGPGTRLTVL.

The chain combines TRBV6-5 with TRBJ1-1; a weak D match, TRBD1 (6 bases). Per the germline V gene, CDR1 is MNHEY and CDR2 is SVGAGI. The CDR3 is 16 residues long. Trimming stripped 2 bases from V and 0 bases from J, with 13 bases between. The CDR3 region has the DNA TGTGCCAGCAGTTACCCCCGGGACACCCTGAACACTGAAGCTTTCTTT. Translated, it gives CASSYPRDTLNTEAFF.

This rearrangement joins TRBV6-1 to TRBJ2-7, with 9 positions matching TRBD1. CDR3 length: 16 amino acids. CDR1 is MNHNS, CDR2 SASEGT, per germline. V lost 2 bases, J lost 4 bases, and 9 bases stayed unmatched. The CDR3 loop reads CASSELGQGIRYEQYF. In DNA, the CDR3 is TGTGCCAGCAGTGAACTAGGACAGGGGATAAGGTACGAGCAGTACTTC.

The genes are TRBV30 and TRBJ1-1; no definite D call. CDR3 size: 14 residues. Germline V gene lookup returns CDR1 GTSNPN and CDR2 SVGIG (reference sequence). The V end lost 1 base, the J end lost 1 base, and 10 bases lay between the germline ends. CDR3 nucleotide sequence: TGTGCCTGGAGTGCTAATAATGAGAACACTGAAGCTTTCTTT. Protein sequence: CAWSANNENTEAFF.

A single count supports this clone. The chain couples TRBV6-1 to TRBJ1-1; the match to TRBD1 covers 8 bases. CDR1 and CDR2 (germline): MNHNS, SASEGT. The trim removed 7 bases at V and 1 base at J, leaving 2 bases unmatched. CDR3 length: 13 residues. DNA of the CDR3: TGTGCCAGCAAGGACAGGGAGAACACTGAAGCTTTCTTT. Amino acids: CASKDRENTEAFF.

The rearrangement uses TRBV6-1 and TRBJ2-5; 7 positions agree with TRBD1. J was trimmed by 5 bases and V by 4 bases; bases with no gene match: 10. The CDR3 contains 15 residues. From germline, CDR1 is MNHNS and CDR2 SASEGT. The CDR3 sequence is CASSGERGLGETQYF. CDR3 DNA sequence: TGTGCCAGCAGTGGGGAGAGGGGGCTGGGGGAGACCCAGTACTTC.

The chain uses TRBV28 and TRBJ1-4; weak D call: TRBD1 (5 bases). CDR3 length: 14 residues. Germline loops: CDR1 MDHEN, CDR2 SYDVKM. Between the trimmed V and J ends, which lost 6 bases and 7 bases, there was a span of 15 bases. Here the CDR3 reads CASSPGMGGEKLFF. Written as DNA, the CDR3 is TGTGCCAGCAGCCCCGGGATGGGGGGTGAAAAACTGTTTTTT.

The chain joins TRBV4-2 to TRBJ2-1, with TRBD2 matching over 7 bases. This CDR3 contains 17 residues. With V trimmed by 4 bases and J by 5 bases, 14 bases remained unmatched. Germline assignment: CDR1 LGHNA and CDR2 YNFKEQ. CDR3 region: CASSRSPSGKIDNEQFF. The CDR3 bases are TGTGCCAGCAGCCGGTCGCCCAGCGGGAAAATAGACAATGAGCAGTTCTTC.

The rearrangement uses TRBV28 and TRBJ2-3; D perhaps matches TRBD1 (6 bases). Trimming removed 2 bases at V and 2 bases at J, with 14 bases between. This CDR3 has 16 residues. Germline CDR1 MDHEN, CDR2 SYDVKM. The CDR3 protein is CASSLGHRVITDTQYF. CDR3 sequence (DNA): TGTGCCAGCAGTTTAGGTCACAGGGTGATCACAGATACGCAGTATTTT.

The CDR3 spells CASSLRQGGYEQYF. The DNA for the CDR3 is TGTGCCAGCTCACTCCGACAGGGGGGATACGAGCAGTACTTC. V and J are TRBV18 and TRBJ2-7; 9 nucleotides match TRBD1. With 4 bases clipped from V and 4 bases from J, the junction kept 5 bases outside the gene matches. This CDR3 region has 14 residues. The germline CDR1 and CDR2 sequences are KGHSH and LQKENI.

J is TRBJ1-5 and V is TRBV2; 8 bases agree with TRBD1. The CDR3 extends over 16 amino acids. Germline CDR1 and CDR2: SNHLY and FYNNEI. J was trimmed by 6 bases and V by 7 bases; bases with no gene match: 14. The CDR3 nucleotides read TGTGCCAGCACCGAAAGGGGGACAGGCCCCGGTCAGCCCCAGCATTTT. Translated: CASTERGTGPGQPQHF.

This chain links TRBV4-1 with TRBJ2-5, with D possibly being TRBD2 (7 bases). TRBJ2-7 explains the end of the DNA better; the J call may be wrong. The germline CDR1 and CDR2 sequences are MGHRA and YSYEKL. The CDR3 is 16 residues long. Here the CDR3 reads CASKPTTAGAGYEQYF. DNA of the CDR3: TGCGCCAGCAAACCAACCACGGCGGGGGCTGGCTACGAGCAGTACTTC.

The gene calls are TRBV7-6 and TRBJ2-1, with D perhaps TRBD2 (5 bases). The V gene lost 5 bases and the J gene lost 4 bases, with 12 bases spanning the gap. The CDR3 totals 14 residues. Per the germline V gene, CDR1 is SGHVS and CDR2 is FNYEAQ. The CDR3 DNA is TGTGCCAGCAGCCGACAACTAGGTTACAATGAGCAGTTCTTC. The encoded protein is CASSRQLGYNEQFF.

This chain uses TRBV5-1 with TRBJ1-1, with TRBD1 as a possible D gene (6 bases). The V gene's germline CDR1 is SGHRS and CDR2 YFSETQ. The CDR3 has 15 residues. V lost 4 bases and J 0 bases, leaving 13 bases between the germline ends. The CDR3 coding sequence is TGCGCCAGCAGCCCCGAGACAGGAGTGAACACTGAAGCTTTCTTT. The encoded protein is CASSPETGVNTEAFF.

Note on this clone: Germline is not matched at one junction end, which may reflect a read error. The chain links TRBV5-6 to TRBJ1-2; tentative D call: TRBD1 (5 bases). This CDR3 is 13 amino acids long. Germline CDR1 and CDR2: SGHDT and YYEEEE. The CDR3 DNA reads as TGTGCCGGCAGCTTGGAACAGGCTTATGGCTACACCTTC. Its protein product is CAGSLEQAYGYTF.